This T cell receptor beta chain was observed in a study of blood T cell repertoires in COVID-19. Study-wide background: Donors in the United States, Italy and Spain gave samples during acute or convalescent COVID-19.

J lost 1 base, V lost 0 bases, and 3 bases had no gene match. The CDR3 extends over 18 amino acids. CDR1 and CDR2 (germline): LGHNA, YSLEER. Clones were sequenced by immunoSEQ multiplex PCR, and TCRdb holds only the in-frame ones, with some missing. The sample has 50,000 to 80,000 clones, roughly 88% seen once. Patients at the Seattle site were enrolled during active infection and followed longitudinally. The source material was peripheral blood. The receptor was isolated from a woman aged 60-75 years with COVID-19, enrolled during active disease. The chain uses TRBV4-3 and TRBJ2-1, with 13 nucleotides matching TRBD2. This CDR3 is CASSQELAGGPSYNEQFF. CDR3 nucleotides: TGCGCCAGCAGCCAAGAACTAGCGGGAGGGCCTTCCTACAATGAGCAGTTCTTC.